The 18 T cell receptor beta chains below come from one sample, sequenced in a study of T-cell memory formation after mild COVID-19 (dated by TCRdb to the early 2020s). Preparation of the library involved 5' RACE. The instrument was an Illumina NovaSeq 6000. Starting from the raw public reads, TCRdb applied fastp trimming at Q25, assembled clones with MiXCR and retained in-frame beta chains. Each CDR3 protein gets just one entry, which takes the most common genes and DNA from the rows behind it. Recorded for this sample are fewer than 650,000 distinct CDR3 sequences; roughly 17% of them occurred a single time. About 7.4% of the sample lies in the top ten. Input material: PBMCs or a T cell subset sorted from them (not recorded which). These receptors came from an adult woman who had mild COVID-19 (a few samples of this study predate the infection). The sample titles of this study are shuffled in the database, so cell type and time point are left out; the donor was told from shared clones.

The chain couples TRBV20-1 to TRBJ1-2; the D is unclear. The CDR3 covers 12 residues. The V gene lost 6 bases and the J gene lost 3 bases, with 11 bases spanning the gap. Germline lookup yields CDR1 DFQATT and CDR2 SNEGSKA (reference sequence). CDR3 region: CSAARRDYGYTF. The CDR3 nucleotides are TGCAGTGCCGCGAGACGGGACTATGGCTACACCTTC.

The chain links TRBV2 to TRBJ2-7; the D is unclear. Germline V gene sequence: CDR1 SNHLY, CDR2 FYNNEI. The CDR3 sequence is 15 residues long. The ends were cut back, 4 bases at V and 5 bases at J, with 18 bases in the middle. Here the CDR3 reads CASSVIARLPDEQYF. CDR3 coding DNA: TGTGCCAGCAGTGTCATCGCCAGGCTCCCGGACGAGCAGTACTTC.

Written as DNA, the CDR3 is TGTGCCACCATATCAGGGACGGGCAATGAGCAGTTCTTC. Translated: CATISGTGNEQFF. The chain combines TRBV15 with TRBJ2-1; D tentatively reads TRBD1 or TRBD2 (5 bases each). The ends were cut back, 7 bases at V and 6 bases at J, with 13 bases in the middle. The CDR3 sequence is 13 residues long. In germline, CDR1 is LNHNV, CDR2 YYDKDF (reference sequence).

The rearrangement links TRBV18 to TRBJ2-1; TRBD1 aligns across 10 bases. The V gene end was trimmed by 3 bases and the J gene end by 0 bases; junction bases not matched to a gene: 17. The CDR3 has 21 residues. The germline V gene has CDR1 KGHSH and CDR2 LQKENI. The CDR3 spells CASSPGQGNIVTPSSYNEQFF. CDR3 bases: TGTGCCAGCTCACCGGGACAGGGGAATATAGTTACGCCAAGCTCCTACAATGAGCAGTTCTTC.

The chain couples TRBV7-3 to TRBJ2-6, with TRBD1 as a possible D gene (6 bases). V was cut by 5 bases and J by 5 bases, with 13 bases left in between. The CDR3 is made up of 15 amino acids. CDR1 is SGHTA and CDR2 is FQGTGA in the germline V gene. CDR3 DNA: TGTGCCAGCAGCCGTAACAGGGAAAGGGCCAACGTCCTGACTTTC. Translating gives CASSRNRERANVLTF.

This clonotype was detected a few times. This sequence joins TRBV6-6 and TRBJ1-5; D call uncertain. CDR1 is MNHNY and CDR2 is SVGAGI in the germline V gene (reference sequence). The CDR3 length is 14 residues. Trimming removed 7 bases at V and 4 bases at J, with 14 bases between. The CDR3 DNA reads TGTGCCAGCAACCCGGCGGATTTTAATCAGCCCCAGCATTTT. Its translation is CASNPADFNQPQHF.

The chain combines TRBV5-1 with TRBJ2-5; the match to TRBD1 covers 9 bases. V lost 0 bases to trimming and J lost 3 bases; unmatched junction nucleotides: 9. This CDR3 has 17 amino acids. Per the germline V gene, CDR1 is SGHRS and CDR2 is YFSETQ. This CDR3 is CASSLAGTGSNKETQYF. The CDR3 DNA reads TGCGCCAGCAGCTTGGCCGGGACAGGGTCGAACAAAGAGACCCAGTACTTC. Using reference TRBV5-1 and TRBJ2-5 for the parts outside the CDR3, the full variable domain is KAGVTQTPRYLIKTRGQQVTLSCSPISGHRSVSWYQQTPGQGLQFLFEYFSETQRNKGNFPGRFSGRQFSNSRSEMNVSTLELGDSALYLCASSLAGTGSNKETQYFGPGTRLLVL.

The sample holds a few counts of this clonotype. This chain connects TRBV5-1 to TRBJ2-5, with 10 bases that match TRBD2. V trimming: 4 bases; J trimming: 1 base; junction bases outside the gene matches: 16. This CDR3 is built from 19 residues. Germline CDR1 SGHRS, CDR2 YFSETQ. CDR3 in amino acids: CASSGRLAGERSRQETQYF. In DNA, the CDR3 is TGCGCCAGCAGCGGGCGACTAGCGGGTGAACGATCCCGCCAAGAGACCCAGTACTTC.

This clonotype came up a few times. The V gene is TRBV13, the J gene TRBJ2-5, with D possibly matching TRBD1 (6 bases). This CDR3 spans 16 amino acids. V lost 5 bases and J lost 2, with 18 bases in between. The V gene's germline CDR1 is PRHDT and CDR2 FYEKMQ (reference sequence). CDR3 sequence: CASSISGTPNQETQYF. Written as DNA, the CDR3 is TGTGCCAGCAGCATCTCCGGGACACCAAATCAAGAGACCCAGTACTTC.

There are many counts of this clonotype. The CDR3 protein is CSVGAGTGGIVTEAFF. The CDR3 nucleotides read TGCAGCGTTGGGGCCGGGACAGGGGGCATCGTAACTGAAGCTTTCTTT. V is TRBV29-1 and J is TRBJ1-1; 12 bases are shared with TRBD1. V shed 4 bases and J 5 bases; nucleotides not matched to a gene: 11. Germline assignment: CDR1 SQVTM and CDR2 ANQGSEA. CDR3 length: 16 amino acids.

In its sample, this clonotype was seen once. The genes are TRBV4-2 and TRBJ2-7, with TRBD1 as a possible D gene (6 bases). V was clipped by 0 bases and J by 4 bases, with 13 bases between them. The CDR3 contains 15 residues. Per the germline V gene, CDR1 is LGHNA and CDR2 is YNFKEQ. The CDR3 DNA reads as TGTGCCAGCAGCCAAGATACGGCAACAGGGTACGAGCAGTACTTC. It encodes CASSQDTATGYEQYF.

The table lists this clonotype with a few counts. V is TRBV9 and J is TRBJ2-1; D is ambiguous. The CDR3 spans 13 residues. CDR1 and CDR2 from the germline V gene are SGDLS and YYNGEE. Trimming removed 3 bases at V and 6 bases at J, with 10 bases between. DNA of the CDR3: TGTGCCAGCAGCGACTCCCGAGTCAATGAGCAGTTCTTC. Its protein product is CASSDSRVNEQFF.

The chain employs TRBV12-3 or TRBV12-4 and TRBJ2-1; TRBD1 matches at 7 bases. The CDR3 totals 16 residues. V dropped 1 base and J dropped 9; count of bases not matched to a gene: 12. The CDR3 is CASSLGSRGRRAEQFF. The CDR3 DNA is TGTGCCAGCAGTTTAGGGTCAAGGGGGCGTCGGGCTGAGCAGTTCTTC.

This clonotype was picked up a small number of times. The chain joins TRBV7-3 to TRBJ2-7, with D possibly matching TRBD2 (5 bases). Trimming removed 0 bases at V and 6 bases at J, with 6 bases between. The CDR3 has 12 residues. CDR1 and CDR2 from the germline V gene are SGHTA and FQGTGA. The CDR3 DNA follows: TGTGCCAGCAGCTTAACCGAGGGCGAGCAGTACTTC. The encoded protein is CASSLTEGEQYF.

The chain has TRBV19 and TRBJ1-1; D gene ambiguous. V gave up 1 base and J gave up 0 bases, with 6 bases separating them. This CDR3 has 14 residues. The V gene's germline CDR1 is LNHDA and CDR2 SQIVND (reference sequence). CDR3 sequence reads: CASSIGTMNTEAFF. The CDR3 nucleotides are TGTGCCAGTAGTATAGGAACCATGAACACTGAAGCTTTCTTT.

In its sample, this clonotype was seen many times. J is TRBJ1-1 and V is TRBV11-2; D unclear. The germline V gene encodes CDR1 SGHAT and CDR2 FQNNGV. The germline V and J ends were trimmed by 5 bases and 7 bases, with 8 bases remaining between them. This CDR3 contains 11 residues. The CDR3 DNA sequence: TGTGCCAGCAGCCTTCGGGGTGAAGCTTTCTTT. This translates into CASSLRGEAFF.

The V and J genes are TRBV30 and TRBJ2-5, with 8 bases fitting TRBD2. The ends lost 6 bases at V and 5 bases at J; junction bases unmatched: 8. CDR3 length: 13 amino acids. In germline, CDR1 is GTSNPN, CDR2 SVGIG (reference sequence). The CDR3 DNA is TGTGCCTGCCTTGGCCGGGGGGGGGAGACCCAGTACTTC. Its translation is CACLGRGGETQYF.

This clonotype was seen only a few times. The chain employs TRBV6-5 and TRBJ2-7; 7 positions match TRBD2. The CDR3 sequence is 14 residues long. V gave up 7 bases and J gave up 4 bases; unmatched junction bases: 10. CDR1 and CDR2 (germline): MNHEY, SVGAGI. In nucleotides, the CDR3 is TGTGCCAGCACCCGCCAGGGAGGGCCTTACGAGCAGTACTTC. Protein sequence: CASTRQGGPYEQYF.